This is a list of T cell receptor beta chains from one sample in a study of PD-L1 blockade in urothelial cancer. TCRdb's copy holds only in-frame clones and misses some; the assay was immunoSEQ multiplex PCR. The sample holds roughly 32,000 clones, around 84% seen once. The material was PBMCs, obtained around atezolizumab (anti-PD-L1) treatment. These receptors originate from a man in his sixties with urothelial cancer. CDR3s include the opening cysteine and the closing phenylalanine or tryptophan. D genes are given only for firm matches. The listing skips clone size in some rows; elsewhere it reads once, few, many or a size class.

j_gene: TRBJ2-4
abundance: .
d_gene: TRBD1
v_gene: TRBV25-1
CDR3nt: TGTGCCAGCAGTGAGCCCGGACAGGGGCGAAAAGGAGACATTCAGTACTTC
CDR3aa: CASSEPGQGRKGDIQYF

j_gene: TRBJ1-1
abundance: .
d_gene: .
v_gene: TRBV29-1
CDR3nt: TGCAGCGCACGGCGGGGGGCTGAAGCTTTCTTT
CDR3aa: CSARRGAEAFF

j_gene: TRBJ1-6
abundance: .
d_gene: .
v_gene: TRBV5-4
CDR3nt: TGTGCCAGCAGCCCAGGGACATACTCACCCCTCCACTTT
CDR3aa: CASSPGTYSPLHF

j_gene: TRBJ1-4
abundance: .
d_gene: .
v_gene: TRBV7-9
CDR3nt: TGTGCCAGCAGCTCTAGAGATAATGAAAAACTGTTTTTT
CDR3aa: CASSSRDNEKLFF

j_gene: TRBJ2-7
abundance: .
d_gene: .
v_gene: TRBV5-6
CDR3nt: TGTGCCAGCAGCCCGGCCCGGGTCTACGAGCAGTACTTC
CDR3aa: CASSPARVYEQYF

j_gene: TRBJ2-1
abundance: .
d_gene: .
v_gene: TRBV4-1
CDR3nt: TGCGCCAGCAGCCAAGTCGGAGGCTGGAATGAGCAGTTCTTC
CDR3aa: CASSQVGGWNEQFF

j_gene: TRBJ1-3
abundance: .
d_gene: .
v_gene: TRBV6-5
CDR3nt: TGTGCCAGCACCTCGGCGGGGCCTGGAAACACCATATATTTT
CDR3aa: CASTSAGPGNTIYF

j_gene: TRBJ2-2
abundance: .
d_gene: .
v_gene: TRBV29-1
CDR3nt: TGCAGCGTTGTAAGAGGGGGTACCGGGGAGCTGTTTTTT
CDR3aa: CSVVRGGTGELFF

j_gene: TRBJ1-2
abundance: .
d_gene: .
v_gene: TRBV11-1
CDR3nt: TGTGCCAGCAGACCCGGGACTAACTATGGCTACACCTTC
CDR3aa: CASRPGTNYGYTF

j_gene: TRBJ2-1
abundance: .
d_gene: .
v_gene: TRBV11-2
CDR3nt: TGTGCCAGCAGCCTGCAACTAGCTTCATACAATGAGCAGTTCTTC
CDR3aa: CASSLQLASYNEQFF

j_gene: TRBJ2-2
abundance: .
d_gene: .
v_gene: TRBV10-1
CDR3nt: TGCGCCAGCAGTGTAAAGGGGACCGGGGAGCTGTTTTTT
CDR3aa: CASSVKGTGELFF

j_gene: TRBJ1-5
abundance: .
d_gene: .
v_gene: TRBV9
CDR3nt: TGTGCCAGCAGCGTCCGACCCCTGGAAAAGCGTCAGCCCCAGCATTTT
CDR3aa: CASSVRPLEKRQPQHF

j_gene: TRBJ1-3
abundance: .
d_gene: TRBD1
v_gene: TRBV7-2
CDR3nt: TGTGCCAGCAGCTTAGCGCAGGGGGTTAAGAACACCATATATTTT
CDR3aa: CASSLAQGVKNTIYF

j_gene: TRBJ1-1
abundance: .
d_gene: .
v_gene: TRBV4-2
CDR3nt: TGTGCCAGCAGCCAACCTAACCTCGATCGGGAAGCTTTCTTT
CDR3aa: CASSQPNLDREAFF

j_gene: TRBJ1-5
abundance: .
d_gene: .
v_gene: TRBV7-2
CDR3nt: TGTGCCAGCAGCTTAACCACGAGGGGCAATCAGCCCCAGCATTTT
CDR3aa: CASSLTTRGNQPQHF

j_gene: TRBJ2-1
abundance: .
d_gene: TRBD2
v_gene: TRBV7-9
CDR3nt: TGTGCCAGCAGATCCGGACTAGCGGGAGCCAATGAGCAGTTCTTC
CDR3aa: CASRSGLAGANEQFF

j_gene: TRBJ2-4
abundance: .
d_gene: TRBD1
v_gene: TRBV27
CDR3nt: TGTGCCAGCAGTGACGGGACAGGGTCGACCAAAAACATTCAGTACTTC
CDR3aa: CASSDGTGSTKNIQYF

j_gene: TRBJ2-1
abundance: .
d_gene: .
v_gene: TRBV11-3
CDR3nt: TGTGCCAGCAGCCCCCGGGGGGCTAGCTCCTACAATGAGCAGTTCTTC
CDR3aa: CASSPRGASSYNEQFF

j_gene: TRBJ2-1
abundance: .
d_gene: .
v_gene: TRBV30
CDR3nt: TGTGCCGGGGGCGGGAGCTCCTACAATGAGCAGTTCTTC
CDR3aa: CAGGGSSYNEQFF

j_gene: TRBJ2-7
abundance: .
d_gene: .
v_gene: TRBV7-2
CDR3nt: TGTGCCAGCAGCTTAGAGCAGGGCCACGAGCAGTACTTC
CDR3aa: CASSLEQGHEQYF

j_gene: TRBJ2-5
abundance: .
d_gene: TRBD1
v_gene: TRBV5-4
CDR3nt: TGTGCCAGCAGCTCCACGGGGACAGGGGAACCAGAGACCCAGTACTTC
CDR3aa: CASSSTGTGEPETQYF

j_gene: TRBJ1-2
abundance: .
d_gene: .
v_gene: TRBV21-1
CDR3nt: TGTGCCAGCAGCAAAGCCTACAGGGGTCGGGGCTATGGCTACACCTTC
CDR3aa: CASSKAYRGRGYGYTF

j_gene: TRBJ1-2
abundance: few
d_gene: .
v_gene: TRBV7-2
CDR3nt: TGTGCCAGCAGCTTAACCGTACAACGTGGCTACACCTTC
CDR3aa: CASSLTVQRGYTF

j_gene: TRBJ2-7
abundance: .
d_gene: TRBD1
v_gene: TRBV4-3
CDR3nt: TGCGCCAGCAGCCCACTCTTGACAGGGGGCGAGCAGTACTTC
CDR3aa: CASSPLLTGGEQYF

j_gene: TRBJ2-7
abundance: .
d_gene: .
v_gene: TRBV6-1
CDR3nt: TGTGCCAGCAGTGAAGCAGGGGGTTCCTACGAGCAGTACTTC
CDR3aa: CASSEAGGSYEQYF

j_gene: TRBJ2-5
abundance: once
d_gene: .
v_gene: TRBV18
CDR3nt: TGTGCCAGCTCACCAGTAGGGGGTGAGACCCAGTACTTC
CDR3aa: CASSPVGGETQYF

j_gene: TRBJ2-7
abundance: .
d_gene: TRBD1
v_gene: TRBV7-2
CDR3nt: TGTGCCAGCAGCATGAACAGGGGAGTATTGTACGAGCAGTACTTC
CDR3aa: CASSMNRGVLYEQYF

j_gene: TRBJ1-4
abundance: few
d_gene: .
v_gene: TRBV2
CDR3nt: TGTGCCAGCCGAGGACAGCTTGAAAAACTGTTTTTT
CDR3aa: CASRGQLEKLFF

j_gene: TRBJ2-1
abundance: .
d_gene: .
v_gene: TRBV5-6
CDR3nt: TGTGCCAGCACCCCGACAGGGACTTACAATGAGCAGTTCTTC
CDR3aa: CASTPTGTYNEQFF

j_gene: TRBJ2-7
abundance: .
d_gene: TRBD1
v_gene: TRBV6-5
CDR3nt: TGTGCCAGCAGACGACAGGGGGGCGAGCAGTACTTC
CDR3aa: CASRRQGGEQYF

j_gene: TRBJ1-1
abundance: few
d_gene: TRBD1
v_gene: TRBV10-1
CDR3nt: TGCGCCAGCAGTGAGTCCCAGGGGGCCGTCACTGAAGCTTTCTTT
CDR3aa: CASSESQGAVTEAFF

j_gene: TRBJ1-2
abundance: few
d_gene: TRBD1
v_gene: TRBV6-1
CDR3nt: TGTGCCAGCAGTGAAGCGTTGGACAGGGGTTCGAATGGCTACACCTTC
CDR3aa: CASSEALDRGSNGYTF

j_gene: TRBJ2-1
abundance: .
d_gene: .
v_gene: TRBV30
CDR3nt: TGTGCCTGGAGCTCATCACAAAATGAGCAGTTCTTC
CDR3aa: CAWSSSQNEQFF

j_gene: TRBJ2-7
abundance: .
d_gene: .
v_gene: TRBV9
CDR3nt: TGTGCCAGCAGCGTAGGGTCTAGCGACTCCTACGAGCAGTACTTC
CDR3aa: CASSVGSSDSYEQYF

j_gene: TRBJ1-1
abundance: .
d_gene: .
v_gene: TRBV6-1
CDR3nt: TGTGCCAGCAGTGAACCTAATTTCTTATTGAACACTGAAGCTTTCTTT
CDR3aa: CASSEPNFLLNTEAFF

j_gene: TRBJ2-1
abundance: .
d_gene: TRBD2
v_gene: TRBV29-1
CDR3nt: TGCAGCGACTTAGCGGGAGGGCTGTTCAATGAGCAGTTCTTC
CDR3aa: CSDLAGGLFNEQFF

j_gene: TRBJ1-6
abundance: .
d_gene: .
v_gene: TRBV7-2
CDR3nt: TGTGCCAGCAGCTTATTCGGCAGGGGAGCCTCACCCCTCCACTTT
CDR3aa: CASSLFGRGASPLHF

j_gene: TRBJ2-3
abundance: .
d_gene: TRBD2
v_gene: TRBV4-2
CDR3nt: TGTGCCAGCAGCCAAGATCGAAAGCCGGGACTAGCGGGGATCACAGATACGCAGTATTTT
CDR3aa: CASSQDRKPGLAGITDTQYF

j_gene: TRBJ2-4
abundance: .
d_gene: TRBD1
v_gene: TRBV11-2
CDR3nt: TGTGCCAGCAGCTTCGGGGGACAGGGTGTAAACATTCAGTACTTC
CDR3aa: CASSFGGQGVNIQYF

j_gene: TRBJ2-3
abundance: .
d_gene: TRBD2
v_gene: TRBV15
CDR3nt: TGTGCCACCAGCACCCCGACTAGCGGGGGAATCACAGATACGCAGTATTTT
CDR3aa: CATSTPTSGGITDTQYF

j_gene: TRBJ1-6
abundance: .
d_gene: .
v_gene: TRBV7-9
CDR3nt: TGTGCCGGCGGGGGGGGCAATTCACCCCTCCACTTT
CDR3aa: CAGGGGNSPLHF

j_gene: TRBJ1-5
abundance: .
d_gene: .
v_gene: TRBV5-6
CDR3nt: TGTGCCAGCAGCTTGGGGGGGCGGCCCCAGCATTTT
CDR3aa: CASSLGGRPQHF

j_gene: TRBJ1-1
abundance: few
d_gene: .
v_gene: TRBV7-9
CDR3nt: TGTGCCAGCAGCCACGGACAGACGAACACTGAAGCTTTCTTT
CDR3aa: CASSHGQTNTEAFF

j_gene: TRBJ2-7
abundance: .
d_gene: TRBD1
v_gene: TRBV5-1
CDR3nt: TGCGCCAGCAGCACACAGGGGTACGAGCAGTACTTC
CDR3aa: CASSTQGYEQYF

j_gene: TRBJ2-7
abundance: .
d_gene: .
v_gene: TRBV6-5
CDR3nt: TGTGCCAGCAGTGGGACACCTTCCATTTACGAGCAGTACTTC
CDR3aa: CASSGTPSIYEQYF

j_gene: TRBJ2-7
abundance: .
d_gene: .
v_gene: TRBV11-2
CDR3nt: TGTGCCAGCAGCCCCCGGGGAGGGGGGTTCTACGAGCAGTACTTC
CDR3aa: CASSPRGGGFYEQYF

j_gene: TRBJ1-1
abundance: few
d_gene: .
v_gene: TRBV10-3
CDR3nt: TGTGCCATCAGTGAGTCGATAGGGGCTATCGACACTGAAGCTTTCTTT
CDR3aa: CAISESIGAIDTEAFF

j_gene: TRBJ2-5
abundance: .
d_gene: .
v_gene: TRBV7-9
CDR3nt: TGTGCCAGCGGGTCCCAGGGTCAAGAGACCCAGTACTTC
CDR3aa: CASGSQGQETQYF

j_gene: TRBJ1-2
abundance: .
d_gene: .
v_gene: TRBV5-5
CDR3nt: TGTGCCAGCAGCTTGGGTGGAGGCTATGGCTACACCTTC
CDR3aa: CASSLGGGYGYTF

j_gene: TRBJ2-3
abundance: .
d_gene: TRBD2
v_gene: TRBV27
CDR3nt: TGTGCCAGCAGTTTAGTCCCCCTCCTGGTAGCGGGGTTGTACCTCACAGATACGCAGTATTTT
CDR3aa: CASSLVPLLVAGLYLTDTQYF

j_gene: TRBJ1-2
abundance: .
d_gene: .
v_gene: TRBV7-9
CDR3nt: TGTGCCAGCAGCTTAAGTGGCAGGACTAACTATGGCTACACCTTC
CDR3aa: CASSLSGRTNYGYTF

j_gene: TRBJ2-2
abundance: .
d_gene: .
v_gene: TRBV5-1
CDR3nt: TGCGCCAGCAGCCGAGAAAACACCGGGGAGCTGTTTTTT
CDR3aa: CASSRENTGELFF

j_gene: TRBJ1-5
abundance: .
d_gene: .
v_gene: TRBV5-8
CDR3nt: TGTGCCAGCAGCTTGTTGGCGGGGGGATGGCCCCAGCATTTT
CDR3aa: CASSLLAGGWPQHF

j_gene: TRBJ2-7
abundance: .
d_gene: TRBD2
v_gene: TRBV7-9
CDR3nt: TGTGCCAGCAGCGTGGGGGAGGGGTTGGACGAGCAGTACTTC
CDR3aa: CASSVGEGLDEQYF